One and the same sample provided the 21 T cell receptor beta chains below, sequenced in a study of T cell responses to AZD1222 COVID-19 vaccine. TCRdb keeps only in-frame clones here, not all; method: immunoSEQ multiplex PCR. The table records approximately 140,000 clones, 80% to 95% of them present only once. The sample was peripheral blood, taken 28 days after the second AZD1222 dose. Receptors originate from an adult who received the AZD1222 COVID-19 vaccine.

This rearrangement joins TRBV3-1 (or the pseudogene TRBV3-2) to TRBJ1-1; D is unclear. CDR3 length: 11 amino acids. Germline CDR1 reads LGHDT; CDR2 reads YNNKEL (reference sequence). V was pared by 5 bases and J by 10 bases, with 11 bases between. CDR3 DNA sequence: TGTGCCAGCAGCACTGGCCCCCGAGCTTTCTTT. Its protein is CASSTGPRAFF.

The genes are TRBV19 and TRBJ2-7; weak D call: TRBD1 (6 bases). This CDR3 is built from 14 residues. The germline gives CDR1 LNHDA, CDR2 SQIVND (reference sequence). V was trimmed by 3 bases and J by 2 bases, leaving 11 bases between them. The CDR3, as DNA: TGTGCCAGTAGTATTGGGGACACGACCTACGAGCAGTACTTC. Residues: CASSIGDTTYEQYF.

This chain links TRBV25-1 with TRBJ1-1; the D is unclear. In germline, CDR1 is MGHDK, CDR2 SYGVNS. The CDR3 is made up of 13 amino acids. V was cut by 3 bases and J by 7 bases, with 12 bases left in between. The CDR3 DNA sequence: TGTGCCAGCAGTGATCAACAGTCTATTGAAGCTTTCTTT. Protein: CASSDQQSIEAFF.

V usage is TRBV6-5 and J usage is TRBJ2-1; TRBD2 matches 9 bases. V gave up 5 bases and J gave up 7 bases; unmatched junction bases: 9. Per the germline V gene, CDR1 is MNHEY and CDR2 is SVGAGI. The CDR3 totals 15 residues. The CDR3 bases are TGTGCCAGCAGTCAGCTAGCGGGACTGGTTAATGAGCAGTTCTTC. Translated: CASSQLAGLVNEQFF.

The DNA for the CDR3 is TGTGCCACCAGCAGAGCCCGGGTCCCGGGACTAGCCGCGTTAAGCTCCTACAATGAGCAGTTCTTC. Translating gives CATSRARVPGLAALSSYNEQFF. The genes are TRBV15 and TRBJ2-1, with TRBD2 identical over 9 bases. After removal of 1 base from V and 0 bases from J, the junction contained 19 bases not matched to a gene. CDR1 and CDR2 (germline): LNHNV, YYDKDF (reference sequence). The CDR3 totals 22 residues.

CDR3 amino acids: CASSIGVVPQRPQHF. The CDR3 DNA sequence: TGTGCCAGTAGTATAGGGGTAGTCCCCCAACGGCCCCAGCATTTT. The chain uses TRBV19 and TRBJ1-5; D call uncertain. The CDR3 is 15 amino acids. With 1 base removed from V and 9 bases from J, the gap between germline ends came to 16 bases. CDR1 LNHDA and CDR2 SQIVND come from the germline V gene (reference sequence).

The chain recombines TRBV7-9 with TRBJ1-1; 9 bases align to TRBD1. Trimming cost V 5 bases and J 5 bases; bases outside gene matches: 9. The CDR3 totals 15 residues. Germline CDR1 reads SEHNR; CDR2 reads FQNEAQ (reference sequence). This chain's CDR3 is CASSHTGTGTTEAFF. In DNA, the CDR3 is TGTGCCAGCAGCCACACCGGGACAGGGACGACTGAAGCTTTCTTT.

This chain joins TRBV14 and TRBJ1-2, with 8 nucleotides matching TRBD1. Germline V lookup: CDR1 SGHDN, CDR2 FVKESK. The CDR3 consists of 13 residues. J lost 8 bases, V lost 0 bases, and 2 bases had no gene match. CDR3 sequence: CASSQDAGGGYTF. CDR3 nucleotides: TGTGCCAGCAGCCAAGATGCAGGGGGCGGCTACACCTTC. Based on the CDR3 plus reference TRBV14 and TRBJ1-2, the full variable domain is EAGVTQFPSHSVIEKGQTVTLRCDPISGHDNLYWYRRVMGKEIKFLLHFVKESKQDESGMPNNRFLAERTGGTYSTLKVQPAELEDSGVYFCASSQDAGGGYTFGSGTRLTVV.

The chain combines TRBV7-2 with TRBJ2-1; TRBD1 agrees at 8 bases. V shed 5 bases, J shed 5 bases, and the junction held 8 bases outside the gene matches. Germline V gene sequence: CDR1 SGHTA, CDR2 FQGNSA. This CDR3 comprises 15 residues. The CDR3 sequence: CASSQGQGFHNEQFF. The CDR3 region has the DNA TGTGCCAGCAGCCAAGGACAGGGCTTCCACAATGAGCAGTTCTTC.

The chain has TRBV28 and TRBJ2-2; 7 nucleotides line up with TRBD1. The CDR3 extends over 15 amino acids. V dropped 3 bases and J dropped 4; count of bases not matched to a gene: 5. Germline values: CDR1 MDHEN, CDR2 SYDVKM. CDR3 sequence (DNA): TGTGCCAGCAGTTTGTTGTGGACAGGCACCGGGGAGCTGTTTTTT. Translating gives CASSLLWTGTGELFF.

The chain couples TRBV20-1 to TRBJ2-3; 11 bases are a match to TRBD2. Germline loops: CDR1 DFQATT, CDR2 SNEGSKA (reference sequence). The CDR3 covers 20 residues. Trimming cost V 3 bases and J 0 bases; bases outside gene matches: 17. The chain's CDR3 is CSASPTGRLAGRYSTDTQYF. The CDR3 DNA follows: TGCAGTGCTAGTCCCACGGGGCGACTAGCGGGACGTTATAGCACAGATACGCAGTATTTT.

The rearrangement uses TRBV18 and TRBJ2-3; D perhaps matches TRBD2 (6 bases). Germline-derived CDR1 and CDR2 are KGHSH and LQKENI. This CDR3 has 16 residues. V dropped 3 bases and J dropped 6 bases, with 19 bases sitting between them. The CDR3 loop is CASSPRLVGDGDTQYF. CDR3 coding DNA: TGTGCCAGCTCACCTCGACTAGTTGGGGATGGGGATACGCAGTATTTT.

The J gene is TRBJ1-2, the V gene TRBV5-1; D uncertain. Germline CDR1 and CDR2: SGHRS and YFSETQ. Trimming removed 4 bases from V and 1 base from J, with 11 bases in between. The CDR3 totals 14 residues. CDR3 in amino acids: CASSHDGLNYGYTF. CDR3 coding DNA: TGCGCCAGCAGCCACGACGGACTTAACTATGGCTACACCTTC.

The V gene is TRBV6-6, the J gene TRBJ2-2; TRBD2 matches 9 bases. This CDR3 comprises 19 residues. CDR1 MNHNY and CDR2 SVGAGI come from the germline V gene (reference sequence). The V gene end was trimmed by 5 bases and the J gene end by 0 bases; junction bases not matched to a gene: 13. DNA of the CDR3: TGTGCCAGCAGTCAGGTGGGGCTAGCGGGAACTTCGAACACCGGGGAGCTGTTTTTT. Its protein is CASSQVGLAGTSNTGELFF.

The chain is built from TRBV19 and TRBJ1-3; unclear D gene. Germline CDR1 and CDR2: LNHDA and SQIVND (reference sequence). V was cut by 7 bases and J by 0 bases, with 4 bases left in between. This CDR3 has 12 amino acids. The CDR3 bases are TGTGCCAGTACCCACTCTGGAAACACCATATATTTT. This encodes CASTHSGNTIYF. The variable domain in full, completed from reference TRBV19 and TRBJ1-3, reads DGGITQSPKYLFRKEGQNVTLSCEQNLNHDAMYWYRQDPGQGLRLIYYSQIVNDFQKGDIAEGYSVSREKKESFPLTVTSAQKNPTAFYLCASTHSGNTIYFGEGSWLTVV.

The chain combines TRBV7-2 with TRBJ2-3; the D gene is possibly TRBD2 (6 bases). V lost 1 base and J 4 bases, leaving 9 bases between the germline ends. CDR1 is SGHTA, CDR2 FQGNSA, per germline. CDR3 length: 14 amino acids. CDR3 loop: CASSLVLAADTQYF. CDR3 coding DNA: TGTGCCAGCAGCTTAGTTTTAGCGGCAGATACGCAGTATTTT.

V usage is TRBV24-1 and J usage is TRBJ1-5, with no clear D. The CDR3 totals 14 residues. Germline CDR1 and CDR2: KGHDR and SFDVKD. Trimming stripped 6 bases from V and 1 base from J, with 9 bases between. CDR3 nucleotides: TGTGCCACCAGTCTTAGAGGAAGCAATCAGCCCCAGCATTTT. Its translation: CATSLRGSNQPQHF.

V usage is TRBV6-2 or TRBV6-3 and J usage is TRBJ2-7, with TRBD2 as a possible D gene (7 bases). Trimming cost V 0 bases and J 13 bases, with 16 bases left between them. Germline CDR1 reads MNHEY; CDR2 reads SVGEGT. The CDR3 extends over 13 amino acids. The CDR3 DNA reads as TGTGCCAGCAGTTACTCGAAAGCAAGCGGGACATACTTC. Its protein product is CASSYSKASGTYF.

The CDR3 nucleotides read TGTGCCAGCAGTAAAGGACTAGCGGGGGCCGGGTATACAGATACGCAGTATTTT. Amino acid sequence: CASSKGLAGAGYTDTQYF. J is TRBJ2-3 and V is TRBV2; 13 bases are a match to TRBD2. This CDR3 is built from 18 residues. The trim removed 5 bases at V and 3 bases at J, leaving 11 bases unmatched. CDR1 SNHLY and CDR2 FYNNEI come from the germline V gene.

The chain combines TRBV7-9 with TRBJ2-6; D is unresolved. V was pared by 5 bases and J by 3 bases, with 14 bases between. The germline V gene encodes CDR1 SEHNR and CDR2 FQNEAQ (reference sequence). This CDR3 is 16 amino acids long. The CDR3 DNA follows: TGTGCCAGCAGCCCTAAGGTCCGGGTTGGGGCCAACGTCCTGACTTTC. Translating gives CASSPKVRVGANVLTF.

V gene TRBV28 combines with J gene TRBJ2-7; 8 nucleotides line up with TRBD2. The CDR3 length is 14 residues. Trimming at V came to 6 bases and at J to 4 bases, leaving 8 bases not matched to a gene. CDR1 is MDHEN, CDR2 SYDVKM, per germline. The CDR3 bases are TGTGCCAGCAGGGATGGGCTAGCGGGTTACGAGCAGTACTTC. Protein product: CASRDGLAGYEQYF.